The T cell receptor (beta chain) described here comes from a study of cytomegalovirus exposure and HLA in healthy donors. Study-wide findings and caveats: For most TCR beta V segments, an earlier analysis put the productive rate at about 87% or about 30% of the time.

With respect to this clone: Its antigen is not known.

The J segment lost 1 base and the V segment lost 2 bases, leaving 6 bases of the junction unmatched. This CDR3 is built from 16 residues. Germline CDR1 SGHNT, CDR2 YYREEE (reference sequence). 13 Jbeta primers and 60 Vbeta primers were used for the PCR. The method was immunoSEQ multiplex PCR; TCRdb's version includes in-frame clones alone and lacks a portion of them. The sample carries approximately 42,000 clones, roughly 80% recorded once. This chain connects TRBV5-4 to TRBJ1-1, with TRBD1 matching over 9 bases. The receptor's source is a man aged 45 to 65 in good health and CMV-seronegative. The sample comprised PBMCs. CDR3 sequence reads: CASSFPGTGTNTEAFF. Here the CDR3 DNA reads TGTGCCAGCAGCTTCCCCGGGACAGGGACGAACACTGAAGCTTTCTTT.